This T cell receptor (beta chain) emerged from a study of radiotherapy plus CTLA-4 blockade in lung cancer (dated by TCRdb to 2016 to 2019). At the level of the whole study: Among enrolled patients, roughly 20% had an objective response and roughly 30% reached disease control.

The library was built by means of the immunoSEQ multiplex PCR assay. TCRdb stores this immuneACCESS table with in-frame sequences only. Part of the clones is absent; in the studies checked, under half of the shortfall reflects unresolved V genes, and no reason is known for the rest. For this sample there are under 90,000 clones; about two thirds appear just once. The ten largest clones add up to roughly 13% of the sample. In this study, focal radiation therapy paired with CTLA-4 blockade (ipilimumab) was tested in patients who had chemo-refractory metastatic non-small-cell lung cancer. This clone was observed once. Its antigen is still unknown. Within one base of it there is no much larger clone, and no base qualities were kept. Counted from cysteine to phenylalanine, this CDR3 has 15 amino acids. The entry retains the CDR3 DNA only, 45 bases that are in frame from base 1. V ends up 1 base short and J 2 bases short, with an unmatched junction base count of 0. From a lookup of the germline V gene, CDR1 and CDR2 are SGDLS and YYNGEE.

Beyond this particular receptor, the publication reports: After treatment with radiotherapy and ipilimumab, TCR clones that originated in tumors expanded in peripheral blood. Increased serum interferon-beta after radiation, together with early dynamic changes in blood T cell clones, were reported to be the strongest predictors of response.

This sample comprised peripheral blood, obtained from a patient treated with radiotherapy plus ipilimumab. The chain uses TRBV9 and TRBJ2-6; 7 junctional bases match TRBD1. This clonotype was sampled from a human donor with non-small cell lung cancer that progressed on radiotherapy plus ipilimumab. The DNA is TGTGCCAGCAGCGTACAGGGGGCTGGGGCCAACGTCCTGACTTTC. Its translation is CASSVQGAGANVLTF.